Below, 17 T cell receptor beta chains from the same sample are listed, as sequenced in a study of cytomegalovirus exposure and HLA in healthy donors. Measured with immunoSEQ multiplex PCR; TCRdb has only the in-frame clones, and not every one. The table includes hundreds of thousands of clones, roughly 85% detected once. The specimen was PBMCs. Receptors originate from a woman between 18 and 29 years old in good health and CMV-seronegative.

CDR3 sequence: CASSPTSTETQYF. In nucleotides, the CDR3 is TGCGCCAGCAGCCCAACTAGCACAGAGACCCAGTACTTC. The chain has TRBV5-1 and TRBJ2-5; D is perhaps TRBD2 (6 bases). Germline-derived CDR1 and CDR2 are SGHRS and YFSETQ. Trimming took 4 bases from V and 4 from J, leaving 11 bases between them. The CDR3 has 13 residues.

The chain couples TRBV29-1 to TRBJ2-1; either TRBD1 or TRBD2 may supply D (5 bases each). V was clipped by 1 base and J by 6 bases, with 19 bases between them. The CDR3 covers 16 residues. CDR1 and CDR2 from the germline V gene are SQVTM and ANQGSEA. CDR3 region: CSVEATRDRRANEQFF. CDR3 DNA sequence: TGCAGCGTTGAAGCCACTCGGGACCGAAGGGCCAATGAGCAGTTCTTC.

This rearrangement joins TRBV5-4 to TRBJ2-7; D ambiguous. V lost 7 bases and J lost 1, with 12 bases in between. The CDR3 consists of 13 residues. The germline V gene has CDR1 SGHNT and CDR2 YYREEE (reference sequence). This chain's CDR3 is CASGAGLSYEQYF. CDR3 coding DNA: TGTGCCAGCGGCGCCGGCCTGTCCTACGAGCAGTACTTC.

The V call is TRBV28, the J call TRBJ2-4; TRBD1 agrees at 8 bases. V was clipped by 3 bases and J by 0 bases; unmatched bases: 10. Germline lookup yields CDR1 MDHEN and CDR2 SYDVKM. The CDR3 extends over 18 amino acids. The CDR3 loop is CASSLRTGYGGAKNIQYF. CDR3 DNA: TGTGCCAGCAGTTTGAGGACAGGGTATGGGGGAGCCAAAAACATTCAGTACTTC.

The chain combines TRBV5-1 with TRBJ2-3, with TRBD2 matching over 12 bases. Per germline, CDR1 SGHRS and CDR2 YFSETQ. Unmatched junction bases numbered 6, after V lost 6 bases and J lost 4 bases. This CDR3 has 15 residues. The CDR3 region has the DNA TGCGCCAGCACCCCGACTAGCGGGAGTGCAGATACGCAGTATTTT. Its translation: CASTPTSGSADTQYF. The variable domain in full, completed from reference TRBV5-1 and TRBJ2-3, reads KAGVTQTPRYLIKTRGQQVTLSCSPISGHRSVSWYQQTPGQGLQFLFEYFSETQRNKGNFPGRFSGRQFSNSRSEMNVSTLELGDSALYLCASTPTSGSADTQYFGPGTRLTVL.

The V and J genes are TRBV7-6 and TRBJ2-2; TRBD2 might be the D (5 bases). The CDR3 has 14 residues. Between the trimmed V and J ends, which lost 5 bases and 2 bases, there was a span of 9 bases. CDR1 and CDR2 from the germline V gene are SGHVS and FNYEAQ. Here the CDR3 reads CASSRWTNTGELFF. CDR3 DNA sequence: TGTGCCAGCAGCCGTTGGACTAACACCGGGGAGCTGTTTTTT. Supplemented by reference TRBV7-6 and TRBJ2-2, the full variable domain reads GAGVSQSPRYKVTKRGQDVALRCDPISGHVSLYWYRQALGQGPEFLTYFNYEAQQDKSGLPNDRFSAERPEGSISTLTIQRTEQRDSAMYRCASSRWTNTGELFFGEGSRLTVL.

This chain uses TRBV27 with TRBJ2-2; D perhaps matches TRBD1 (5 bases). Germline CDR1 is MNHEY and CDR2 is SMNVEV (reference sequence). The V and J ends lost 7 bases and 5 bases respectively, with 11 bases between them. The CDR3 runs to 13 residues. This chain's CDR3 is CASNAGLTGELFF. The CDR3 bases are TGTGCCAGCAATGCAGGGTTGACCGGGGAGCTGTTTTTT.

This clone was counted a few times. The chain is built from TRBV28 and TRBJ1-3; possible D gene TRBD1, 5 bases. The CDR3 has 15 residues. Germline-derived CDR1 and CDR2 are MDHEN and SYDVKM. The V and J ends lost 5 bases and 0 bases respectively, with 11 bases between them. The DNA of the CDR3 is TGTGCCAGCAGTATTCCGGGGCCCTCTGGAAACACCATATATTTT. Amino acid sequence: CASSIPGPSGNTIYF.

The J gene is TRBJ1-2, the V gene TRBV6-5; 7 bases agree with TRBD1. V lost 6 bases, J lost 1 base, and 5 bases stayed unmatched. Germline V CDR1 and CDR2: MNHEY, SVGAGI. The CDR3 consists of 14 residues. The CDR3, as DNA: TGTGCCAGCAGGAACCAGGGGGTTAACTATGGCTACACCTTC. Residues: CASRNQGVNYGYTF.

The chain couples TRBV11-2 to TRBJ2-7, with 8 bases lining up with TRBD2. Per germline, CDR1 SGHAT and CDR2 FQNNGV. This CDR3 has 14 residues. With V trimmed by 8 bases and J by 5 bases, 11 bases remained unmatched. CDR3 region: CASGDSGITDEQYF. The CDR3, as DNA: TGTGCCAGCGGCGATAGCGGGATCACCGACGAGCAGTACTTC.

The gene calls are TRBV28 and TRBJ2-7; 8 bases line up with TRBD1. CDR1 is MDHEN, CDR2 SYDVKM, per germline. Germline trimming cut 0 bases from V and 2 bases from J; bases unmatched to any gene: 9. This CDR3 spans 17 amino acids. The DNA of the CDR3 is TGTGCCAGCAGTTTATGGGGCGGGACAGGACAGCCCTACGAGCAGTACTTC. Protein product: CASSLWGGTGQPYEQYF.

The chain is built from TRBV27 and TRBJ2-7; D might be TRBD2 (6 bases). Germline V CDR1 and CDR2: MNHEY, SMNVEV (reference sequence). With 8 bases removed from V and 7 bases from J, the gap between germline ends came to 12 bases. The CDR3 is 11 amino acids. The CDR3 region is CASLGRGEQYF. The CDR3 DNA follows: TGTGCCAGCTTGGGACGGGGGGAGCAGTACTTC.

This clone was picked up a small number of times. This chain's CDR3 is CASSLGDRGKTQYF. Here the CDR3 DNA reads TGTGCCAGCAGCTTAGGGGACCGGGGGAAGACCCAGTACTTC. The chain combines TRBV7-8 with TRBJ2-5; D may be TRBD2 (6 bases). Trimming cost V 1 base and J 6 bases, with 12 bases left between them. CDR3 length equals 14 residues. Germline V CDR1 and CDR2: SGHVS, FQNEAQ. The full variable domain, with the rest looked up from reference TRBV7-8 and TRBJ2-5, is GAGVSQSPRYKVAKRGQDVALRCDPISGHVSLFWYQQALGQGPEFLTYFQNEAQLDKSGLPSDRFFAERPEGSVSTLKIQRTQQEDSAVYLCASSLGDRGKTQYFGPGTRLLVL.

The chain is built from TRBV5-1 and TRBJ2-7, with 7 bases matching TRBD2. V was pared by 0 bases and J by 8 bases, with 14 bases of the junction left unmatched. From germline, CDR1 is SGHRS and CDR2 YFSETQ. This CDR3 comprises 16 residues. The CDR3 loop reads CASSLARLARGAQQYF. CDR3 sequence (DNA): TGCGCCAGCAGCTTGGCCCGACTAGCTCGAGGAGCGCAGCAGTACTTC.

This clone was recorded once. The chain links TRBV5-6 to TRBJ2-1, with TRBD1 matching 7 bases. The CDR3 runs to 15 residues. In germline, CDR1 is SGHDT, CDR2 YYEEEE. V gave up 1 base and J gave up 1 base; unmatched junction bases: 2. CDR3 sequence: CASSLRGPSYNEQFF. The CDR3, as DNA: TGTGCCAGCAGCTTGAGGGGGCCGTCCTACAATGAGCAGTTCTTC.

This clone showed up just once. The V and J genes are TRBV4-1 and TRBJ2-1; 8 positions match TRBD1. Germline CDR1 MGHRA, CDR2 YSYEKL. V shed 2 bases, J shed 8 bases, and the junction held 8 bases outside the gene matches. CDR3 length equals 15 residues. The CDR3 sequence: CASSQRTGRADEQFF. The CDR3 DNA reads TGCGCCAGCAGCCAAAGGACAGGGCGGGCTGATGAGCAGTTCTTC.

The chain carries TRBV6-1 and TRBJ1-5; D gene ambiguous. The CDR3 contains 15 residues. Germline lookup yields CDR1 MNHNS and CDR2 SASEGT. Trimming pared 4 bases from V and 6 bases from J, leaving 16 bases between. This CDR3 reads CASSGRANTFQPQHF. The CDR3 DNA sequence: TGTGCCAGCAGTGGCCGGGCCAACACTTTTCAGCCCCAGCATTTT.